The 31 T cell receptor beta chains listed next were all sequenced from one sample in a study of blood T cell repertoires in COVID-19. Sequenced by immunoSEQ multiplex PCR; TCRdb stores in-frame clones only, minus some. The profile shows approximately 210,000 clones, less than 85% of them singletons. Sequenced material: peripheral blood. The receptors shown here come from a woman older than 75 with COVID-19, enrolled during active disease.

The chain employs TRBV4-2 and TRBJ2-1; 7 nucleotides line up with TRBD2. V trimming: 0 bases; J trimming: 8 bases; junction bases outside the gene matches: 7. The CDR3 has 15 amino acids. Per germline, CDR1 LGHNA and CDR2 YNFKEQ. CDR3 protein: CASSQEAGRDHEQFF. The CDR3 DNA sequence: TGTGCCAGCAGCCAAGAAGCGGGAAGGGACCATGAGCAGTTCTTC.

This chain links TRBV14 with TRBJ2-3; the D gene is possibly TRBD2 (6 bases). Germline loops: CDR1 SGHDN, CDR2 FVKESK. The CDR3 loop spans 16 amino acids. The germline V and J ends were trimmed by 4 bases and 4 bases, with 18 bases remaining between them. The DNA for the CDR3 is TGTGCCAGCAGCCCGTACGGGGGACTGGGCGCAGATACGCAGTATTTT. Translation gives CASSPYGGLGADTQYF.

V usage is TRBV6-5 and J usage is TRBJ2-5; 11 nucleotides line up with TRBD1. The ends lost 5 bases at V and 2 bases at J; junction bases unmatched: 4. The CDR3 sequence is 15 residues long. Germline-derived CDR1 and CDR2 are MNHEY and SVGAGI. The CDR3 region has the DNA TGTGCCAGCAGTAATAGGGACAGGGGGCAAGAGACCCAGTACTTC. It codes for CASSNRDRGQETQYF.

CDR3 protein: CATQSGSAGELFF. As DNA, the CDR3 is TGTGCCACCCAGAGCGGGAGCGCCGGGGAGCTGTTTTTT. This chain links TRBV19 with TRBJ2-2, with 8 bases identical to TRBD2. V shed 10 bases, J shed 6 bases, and the junction held 7 bases outside the gene matches. The CDR3 consists of 13 residues. Germline V lookup: CDR1 LNHDA, CDR2 SQIVND (reference sequence). Looking up the rest from reference TRBV19 and TRBJ2-2 gives the full variable domain: DGGITQSPKYLFRKEGQNVTLSCEQNLNHDAMYWYRQDPGQGLRLIYYSQIVNDFQKGDIAEGYSVSREKKESFPLTVTSAQKNPTAFYLCATQSGSAGELFFGEGSRLTVL.

This chain joins TRBV20-1 and TRBJ1-2; 9 bases are a match to TRBD1. The CDR3 is made up of 11 amino acids. After removal of 6 bases from V and 5 bases from J, the junction contained 1 base not matched to a gene. Germline CDR1 DFQATT, CDR2 SNEGSKA (reference sequence). CDR3 DNA sequence: TGCAGTGCGACAGGGGGTTATGGCTACACCTTC. Amino acid sequence: CSATGGYGYTF.

The J gene is TRBJ1-5, the V gene TRBV2; D call uncertain. This CDR3 comprises 13 residues. The germline V and J ends were trimmed by 4 bases and 5 bases, with 9 bases remaining between them. Germline CDR1 and CDR2: SNHLY and FYNNEI. The CDR3 nucleotides are TGTGCCAGCAGTGGAAACGGAGATCAGCCCCAGCATTTT. Its translation: CASSGNGDQPQHF.

The chain couples TRBV3-1 (or the pseudogene TRBV3-2) to TRBJ2-5; TRBD1 agrees at 7 bases. V shed 3 bases and J 9 bases; nucleotides not matched to a gene: 16. CDR3 size: 16 residues. Germline V CDR1 and CDR2: LGHDT, YNNKEL (reference sequence). CDR3 sequence: CASSQSQQGLTRAQYF. The CDR3, as DNA: TGTGCCAGCAGCCAGTCTCAACAGGGGCTAACGAGAGCCCAGTACTTC.

This clone was seen a single time. The rearrangement uses TRBV9 and TRBJ2-7, with D possibly being TRBD2 (6 bases). Germline V CDR1 and CDR2: SGDLS, YYNGEE. V shed 0 bases and J shed 6 bases, with 13 bases lying between them. This CDR3 has 14 amino acids. The DNA of the CDR3 is TGTGCCAGCAGCGTAGGGGGACTGGGCGGCGAGCAGTACTTC. Translated, it gives CASSVGGLGGEQYF. Variable domain in full (rest from reference TRBV9 and TRBJ2-7): DSGVTQTPKHLITATGQRVTLRCSPRSGDLSVYWYQQSLDQGLQFLIQYYNGEERAKGNILERFSAQQFPDLHSELNLSSLELGDSALYFCASSVGGLGGEQYFGPGTRLTVT.

The rearrangement joins TRBV6-5 to TRBJ2-7, with 7 bases identical to TRBD1. The CDR3 loop spans 12 amino acids. Germline V lookup: CDR1 MNHEY, CDR2 SVGAGI. J lost 6 bases, V lost 6 bases, and 5 bases had no gene match. The CDR3 region is CASRKTGSEQYF. In DNA form, the CDR3 reads TGTGCCAGCAGGAAGACAGGGTCCGAGCAGTACTTC.

This rearrangement joins TRBV5-6 to TRBJ1-5; D is possibly TRBD1 (5 bases). CDR1 is SGHDT and CDR2 is YYEEEE in the germline V gene. The CDR3 contains 12 residues. V was trimmed by 4 bases and J by 6 bases, leaving 8 bases between them. CDR3 loop: CASSTQGQPQHF. The DNA of the CDR3 is TGTGCCAGCAGCACGCAGGGTCAGCCCCAGCATTTT. The whole variable domain, remainder taken from reference TRBV5-6 and TRBJ1-5, is DAGVTQSPTHLIKTRGQQVTLRCSPKSGHDTVSWYQQALGQGPQFIFQYYEEEERQRGNFPDRFSGHQFPNYSSELNVNALLLGDSALYLCASSTQGQPQHFGDGTRLSIL.

The chain combines TRBV5-8 with TRBJ2-7; TRBD2 might be the D (5 bases). The V end was cut by 5 bases, the J end by 11 bases, with 11 bases between. From germline, CDR1 is SGHTS and CDR2 YDEGEE. The CDR3 covers 10 residues. The CDR3 nucleotides are TGTGCCAGCAGGGGGAGAGGAAAGTACTTC. Protein sequence: CASRGRGKYF.

The chain recombines TRBV5-1 with TRBJ2-7; possible D gene TRBD2, 5 bases. Germline V gene lookup returns CDR1 SGHRS and CDR2 YFSETQ. Trimming cost V 2 bases and J 0 bases, with 9 bases left between them. The CDR3 runs to 14 residues. The CDR3: CASSLWESSYEQYF. The CDR3 DNA follows: TGCGCCAGCAGCTTATGGGAGAGCTCCTACGAGCAGTACTTC.

The chain uses TRBV27 and TRBJ1-6; tentative D call: TRBD1 (5 bases). V lost 6 bases to trimming and J lost 10 bases, with 13 bases between them. This CDR3 spans 13 amino acids. The germline CDR1 and CDR2 sequences are MNHEY and SMNVEV (reference sequence). The CDR3 loop is CASRVGGGSPLHF. The DNA for the CDR3 is TGTGCCAGCAGGGTCGGGGGTGGATCACCCCTCCACTTT.

The chain uses TRBV7-2 and TRBJ2-1, with 13 positions matching TRBD2. CDR3 length: 19 amino acids. The germline gives CDR1 SGHTA, CDR2 FQGNSA. V dropped 1 base and J dropped 2; count of bases not matched to a gene: 8. CDR3: CASSLVAPTSGGTYNEQFF. CDR3 coding DNA: TGTGCCAGCAGCTTAGTAGCCCCGACTAGCGGGGGGACCTACAATGAGCAGTTCTTC.

The chain employs TRBV3-1 (or the pseudogene TRBV3-2) and TRBJ2-3, with 9 bases lining up with TRBD2. J was trimmed by 5 bases and V by 1 base; bases with no gene match: 7. CDR3 size: 16 residues. Germline assignment: CDR1 LGHDT and CDR2 YNNKEL (reference sequence). The DNA for the CDR3 is TGTGCCAGCAGCCAAGCGGGCGGGGGGGCCGAAGATACGCAGTATTTT. Translation gives CASSQAGGGAEDTQYF.

The CDR3 here is CASRGGLQSTEAFF. CDR3 DNA: TGTGCCAGCAGGGGGGGGTTGCAGTCGACTGAAGCTTTCTTT. The chain couples TRBV2 to TRBJ1-1; tentatively, D is TRBD1 (5 bases). Germline values: CDR1 SNHLY, CDR2 FYNNEI. The CDR3 spans 14 residues. V lost 6 bases to trimming and J lost 5 bases, with 16 bases between them.

The V and J genes are TRBV7-5 and TRBJ2-3; TRBD2 was called by the table and not checked on the DNA. TRBV7-5 is flagged as a pseudogene. The CDR3 covers 18 residues. Here the CDR3 DNA reads TGTGCCAGAAGTTTCCGACCGGGACTAGCGGGGAGCACAGATACGCAGTATTTT. Translation gives CARSFRPGLAGSTDTQYF.

The chain has TRBV5-1 and TRBJ1-4; 7 positions match TRBD1. Germline assignment: CDR1 SGHRS and CDR2 YFSETQ. V lost 0 bases to trimming and J lost 8 bases; unmatched junction nucleotides: 7. The CDR3 extends over 15 amino acids. This CDR3 reads CASSLAQGEREKLFF. CDR3 sequence (DNA): TGCGCCAGCAGCTTGGCTCAGGGGGAGCGGGAAAAACTGTTTTTT.

This clone was recorded once. The chain carries TRBV24-1 and TRBJ1-1; possibly TRBD1 for D (5 bases). The CDR3 has 13 amino acids. Trimming removed 8 bases at V and 2 bases at J, with 11 bases between. CDR1 KGHDR and CDR2 SFDVKD come from the germline V gene. CDR3 in amino acids: CATKGEVNTEAFF. CDR3 coding DNA: TGTGCCACCAAAGGGGAGGTTAACACTGAAGCTTTCTTT.

V is TRBV6-2 or TRBV6-3 and J is TRBJ2-7, with TRBD2 identical over 7 bases. J gave up 0 bases and V 1 base, and 0 bases lay outside the gene matches. The CDR3 has 14 residues. Germline CDR1 and CDR2: MNHEY and SVGEGT. CDR3 amino acids: CASSYWDYSYEQYF. DNA of the CDR3: TGTGCCAGCAGTTACTGGGACTACTCCTACGAGCAGTACTTC.

This chain joins TRBV2 and TRBJ1-6, with D tentatively TRBD1 (5 bases). Germline V lookup: CDR1 SNHLY, CDR2 FYNNEI. V was trimmed by 4 bases and J by 5 bases, leaving 12 bases between them. This CDR3 region has 15 residues. The chain's CDR3 is CASSGGGTHNSPLHF. The CDR3 DNA sequence: TGTGCCAGCAGTGGGGGGGGGACTCATAATTCACCCCTCCACTTT.

This sequence joins TRBV5-1 and TRBJ1-3; D is ambiguous. Germline CDR1 is SGHRS and CDR2 is YFSETQ. The CDR3 runs 14 residues. V lost 1 base and J lost 3, with 8 bases in between. The chain's CDR3 is CASSLNPFGNTIYF. CDR3 coding DNA: TGCGCCAGCAGCTTGAATCCGTTTGGAAACACCATATATTTT.

This rearrangement joins TRBV7-9 to TRBJ2-1; TRBD2 is a possible D gene (6 bases). The V gene lost 2 bases and the J gene lost 6 bases, with 14 bases spanning the gap. CDR1 and CDR2 from the germline V gene are SEHNR and FQNEAQ (reference sequence). This CDR3 is built from 15 residues. CDR3 sequence reads: CASSLSRRVGNEQFF. Here the CDR3 DNA reads TGTGCCAGCAGCTTATCCAGGAGGGTGGGCAATGAGCAGTTCTTC.

The chain recombines TRBV29-1 with TRBJ1-1; 8 nucleotides match TRBD1. CDR3 size: 15 residues. The V segment lost 6 bases and the J segment 0 bases; nucleotides outside the gene matches: 9. Per germline, CDR1 SQVTM and CDR2 ANQGSEA. The CDR3 nucleotides read TGCAGCGTCGCAGGGGGCCGGGATATGAACACTGAAGCTTTCTTT. This encodes CSVAGGRDMNTEAFF.

A remark on this clone: Other nucleotide sequences in the sample specify the same CDR3. This chain joins TRBV6-5 and TRBJ2-5; the D gene is possibly TRBD1 (5 bases). Germline-derived CDR1 and CDR2 are MNHEY and SVGAGI. Trimming removed 3 bases from V and 5 bases from J, with 10 bases in between. The CDR3 extends over 13 amino acids. CDR3 DNA sequence: TGTGCCAGCAGTTATAGGGGAAGGGAGACCCAGTACTTC. Its translation: CASSYRGRETQYF.

The rearrangement links TRBV5-1 to TRBJ2-3; the match to TRBD2 covers 11 bases. Germline CDR1 reads SGHRS; CDR2 reads YFSETQ. This CDR3 region has 17 residues. Trimming took 3 bases from V and 8 from J; bases not matched to a gene: 14. DNA for the CDR3: TGCGCCAGCAGCTACCTGCTAGCGGGAGGTACTGGCGGTACGCAGTATTTT. This codes for CASSYLLAGGTGGTQYF.

On this clone: Other DNA sequences in the sample encode the same CDR3. The chain carries TRBV9 and TRBJ1-4, with D unclear. There are 14 residues in the CDR3. Germline-derived CDR1 and CDR2 are SGDLS and YYNGEE. V dropped 0 bases and J dropped 8 bases, with 11 bases sitting between them. CDR3 amino acids: CASSVGPGGEKLFF. The CDR3 coding sequence is TGTGCCAGCAGCGTAGGCCCGGGAGGGGAAAAACTGTTTTTT.

A word on this clone: The junction departs from germline at one end; a sequencing error may be responsible. The chain employs TRBV6-2 or TRBV6-3 and TRBJ2-6; tentatively, D is TRBD2 (6 bases). There are 17 residues in the CDR3. Looked up from germline, CDR1 is MNHEY and CDR2 is SVGEGT. This CDR3 is CASSYPGLTSRANVLTF. The CDR3 DNA is TGTGCCAGCAGTTACCCGGGACTTACCTCTAGGGCCAACGTCCTGACTTTC.

The rearrangement joins TRBV28 to TRBJ1-2; 8 bases fit TRBD1. The V segment lost 5 bases and the J segment 4 bases; nucleotides outside the gene matches: 6. CDR3 length equals 14 residues. Germline values: CDR1 MDHEN, CDR2 SYDVKM. The CDR3 is CASSLAGTGYGYTF. CDR3 nucleotide sequence: TGTGCCAGCAGTCTGGCCGGGACAGGCTATGGCTACACCTTC.

The rearrangement uses TRBV19 and TRBJ1-1; TRBD1 is a possible D gene (6 bases). There are 15 residues in the CDR3. Trimming left V 3 bases short and J 0 bases short, with 11 bases between. Germline V lookup: CDR1 LNHDA, CDR2 SQIVND (reference sequence). The CDR3 coding sequence is TGTGCCAGTAGTATCCAGGGGACTATGAACACTGAAGCTTTCTTT. Translated: CASSIQGTMNTEAFF.

The chain combines TRBV28 with TRBJ1-6; no reliable D call. CDR1 and CDR2 (germline): MDHEN, SYDVKM. The CDR3 loop spans 13 amino acids. V dropped 6 bases and J dropped 8 bases, with 11 bases sitting between them. CDR3 DNA: TGTGCCAGCAGAGCCAGTCGGGATTCACCCCTCCACTTT. This codes for CASRASRDSPLHF.